Each of the 25 T cell receptor beta chains below was sequenced from the same sample in a study of T cell responses to AZD1222 COVID-19 vaccine (dated by TCRdb to the early 2020s). Libraries were constructed by the immunoSEQ multiplex PCR assay. The table comes from immuneACCESS by way of TCRdb, which keeps in-frame sequences with V and J called. Part of the clones is missing from these tables; in studies checked, under half for an unresolved V gene and the rest for unknown reasons. The table for this sample lists roughly 43,000 clones; roughly 77% of them were counted only once. The leading ten clones occupy 20% to 25% of the sample. The sample's time point label, decoded: about 28 days (+/-7) after the second vaccine dose. This specimen's treatment or condition label, interpreted: meningococcal conjugate vaccine given as trial control. The sequenced sample was peripheral blood, obtained 28 days after the second dose of the MenACWY control vaccine. These TCRs come from an adult who received the MenACWY meningococcal vaccine as a control.

The gene calls are TRBV6-5 and TRBJ2-4, with 7 nucleotides matching TRBD2. Trimming took 4 bases from V and 7 from J; bases not matched to a gene: 10. CDR3 length: 15 residues. Germline CDR1 and CDR2: MNHEY and SVGAGI. The CDR3 is CASSSPGGSPNIQYF. The CDR3 region has the DNA TGTGCCAGCAGTTCCCCCGGGGGGTCACCGAACATTCAGTACTTC.

The genes are TRBV27 and TRBJ2-7, with TRBD2 matching over 14 bases. From germline, CDR1 is MNHEY and CDR2 SMNVEV (reference sequence). This CDR3 spans 17 amino acids. The V gene end was trimmed by 6 bases and the J gene end by 4 bases; junction bases not matched to a gene: 11. This CDR3 reads CASSPYLTSGRAYEQYF. In DNA, the CDR3 is TGTGCCAGCAGCCCCTACCTGACTAGCGGGAGGGCTTACGAGCAGTACTTC.

The chain links TRBV30 to TRBJ1-2; D call uncertain. Deletions cut 0 bases from V and 5 bases from J, with 4 bases between. CDR1 and CDR2 (germline): GTSNPN, SVGIG (reference sequence). The CDR3 has 11 residues. This CDR3 reads CAWSVGYGYTF. CDR3 DNA: TGTGCCTGGAGTGTAGGTTATGGCTACACCTTC.

This clone was detected once. This chain uses TRBV13 with TRBJ1-5; tentatively, D is TRBD1 (5 bases). The CDR3 sequence is 12 residues long. Trimming stripped 4 bases from V and 9 bases from J, with 10 bases between. Germline lookup yields CDR1 PRHDT and CDR2 FYEKMQ (reference sequence). CDR3 bases: TGTGCCAGCAGCTCAGGGCGGGGGCCCCAGCATTTT. This translates into CASSSGRGPQHF.

In this sample, this clone turned up a few times. The chain carries TRBV6-4 and TRBJ1-5; D uncertain. Germline V gene data show CDR1 as MRHNA and CDR2 as SNTAGT. V lost 3 bases, J lost 4 bases, and 13 bases lay in between. The CDR3 spans 15 residues. The DNA of the CDR3 is TGTGCCAGCAGTGAAGTAGCAGAGAAAAATCAGCCCCAGCATTTT. Protein product: CASSEVAEKNQPQHF.

This clone was counted a single time. CDR3 loop: CASSLAGRLNQPQHF. The CDR3 DNA reads TGTGCCAGCAGCTTGGCCGGACGGCTCAATCAGCCCCAGCATTTT. The genes are TRBV5-8 and TRBJ1-5; D remains ambiguous. Trimming removed 0 bases at V and 3 bases at J, with 10 bases between. Germline loops: CDR1 SGHTS, CDR2 YDEGEE. This CDR3 has 15 residues.

The chain carries TRBV6-1 and TRBJ2-7; the D gene is possibly TRBD2 (7 bases). Trimming shortened V by 2 bases and J by 5 bases, and 10 bases separated the two germline ends. Germline V gene data show CDR1 as MNHNS and CDR2 as SASEGT. CDR3 length: 13 residues. CDR3 nucleotides: TGTGCCAGCAGTGAAAGCGGGACAAACGAGCAGTACTTC. It translates to CASSESGTNEQYF.

The rearrangement joins TRBV7-9 to TRBJ2-7; possibly TRBD2 for D (5 bases). The ends were cut back, 5 bases at V and 3 bases at J, with 11 bases in the middle. The length of the CDR3 is 13 residues. Germline lookup yields CDR1 SEHNR and CDR2 FQNEAQ (reference sequence). The CDR3 coding sequence is TGTGCCAGCAGCCCCCCACGGGACTACGAGCAGTACTTC. Encoded protein: CASSPPRDYEQYF. The complete variable domain, with remaining parts taken from reference TRBV7-9 and TRBJ2-7, reads DTGVSQNPRHKITKRGQNVTFRCDPISEHNRLYWYRQTLGQGPEFLTYFQNEAQLEKSRLLSDRFSAERPKGSFSTLEIQRTEQGDSAMYLCASSPPRDYEQYFGPGTRLTVT.

The rearrangement joins TRBV6-6 to TRBJ2-1; no firm D call. CDR3 length: 15 residues. Germline CDR1 reads MNHNY; CDR2 reads SVGAGI (reference sequence). V lost 0 bases to trimming and J lost 7 bases, with 13 bases between them. The chain's CDR3 is CASSYSFRLTNEQFF. The CDR3 DNA sequence: TGTGCCAGCAGTTACTCGTTCCGGTTGACTAATGAGCAGTTCTTC.

This chain links TRBV2 with TRBJ1-2, with a possible D match to TRBD1 (6 bases). Germline-derived CDR1 and CDR2 are SNHLY and FYNNEI. V lost 6 bases to trimming and J lost 6 bases, with 14 bases between them. This CDR3 region has 13 residues. CDR3 DNA: TGTGCCAGCAGGACAGGCACACTCAATGGCTACACCTTC. Encoded protein: CASRTGTLNGYTF. Full variable domain (missing parts from reference TRBV2 and TRBJ1-2): EPEVTQTPSHQVTQMGQEVILRCVPISNHLYFYWYRQILGQKVEFLVSFYNNEISEKSEIFDDQFSVERPDGSNFTLKIRSTKLEDSAMYFCASRTGTLNGYTFGSGTRLTVV.

V and J are TRBV5-1 and TRBJ1-1; D remains ambiguous. Germline loops: CDR1 SGHRS, CDR2 YFSETQ. The CDR3 totals 14 residues. V was shortened by 4 bases and J by 1 base, with 11 bases between the two germline ends. Written as DNA, the CDR3 is TGCGCCAGCAGCCCGGCACCCCAGAACACTGAAGCTTTCTTT. Protein: CASSPAPQNTEAFF.

This clone was detected once. The chain has TRBV6-4 and TRBJ2-1; D gene uncertain. The V gene lost 2 bases and the J gene lost 5 bases, with 7 bases spanning the gap. The CDR3 covers 13 residues. Germline CDR1 reads MRHNA; CDR2 reads SNTAGT. The CDR3 spells CASSDDSHNEQFF. The CDR3 nucleotides read TGTGCCAGCAGTGACGACTCGCACAATGAGCAGTTCTTC.

The V gene is TRBV14, the J gene TRBJ2-1; 9 nucleotides line up with TRBD2. Per the germline V gene, CDR1 is SGHDN and CDR2 is FVKESK. The CDR3 is 16 amino acids. After removal of 0 bases from V and 4 bases from J, the junction contained 4 bases not matched to a gene. The CDR3 DNA reads TGTGCCAGCAGCCAAGATAGCGGGGGCCTATACAATGAGCAGTTCTTC. It codes for CASSQDSGGLYNEQFF.

The chain couples TRBV20-1 to TRBJ2-5; D remains unclear. The germline gives CDR1 DFQATT, CDR2 SNEGSKA (reference sequence). Trimming removed 3 bases from V and 5 bases from J, with 4 bases in between. This CDR3 is 10 amino acids long. Here the CDR3 reads CSASYETQYF. The CDR3 DNA sequence: TGCAGTGCTAGTTATGAGACCCAGTACTTC.

The chain uses TRBV7-2 and TRBJ2-1; D gene unclear. The germline CDR1 and CDR2 sequences are SGHTA and FQGNSA. V was clipped by 4 bases and J by 9 bases, with 13 bases between them. The CDR3 totals 13 residues. The CDR3 nucleotides read TGTGCCAGCAGCTCCACTCCCGTGGGTGAGCAGTTCTTC. Translation: CASSSTPVGEQFF. The full variable domain, rest sourced from reference TRBV7-2 and TRBJ2-1, is GAGVSQSPSNKVTEKGKDVELRCDPISGHTALYWYRQSLGQGLEFLIYFQGNSAPDKSGLPSDRFSAERTGGSVSTLTIQRTQQEDSAVYLCASSSTPVGEQFFGPGTRLTVL.

V and J are TRBV19 and TRBJ1-4; D is uncertain. The V end lost 3 bases, the J end lost 2 bases, and 13 bases lay between the germline ends. The CDR3 consists of 16 residues. Germline-derived CDR1 and CDR2 are LNHDA and SQIVND (reference sequence). CDR3 residues: CASSIPGTSTNEKLFF. DNA for the CDR3: TGTGCCAGTAGTATCCCGGGCACATCGACTAATGAAAAACTGTTTTTT.

Only a few counts were recorded for this clone. The chain has TRBV9 and TRBJ2-5; 8 nucleotides match TRBD2. The CDR3 extends over 15 amino acids. The germline V gene has CDR1 SGDLS and CDR2 YYNGEE. After removal of 0 bases from V and 4 bases from J, the junction contained 5 bases not matched to a gene. The CDR3 DNA sequence: TGTGCCAGCAGCGTAGCGGGAGGGCCTCCAGAGACCCAGTACTTC. It codes for CASSVAGGPPETQYF.

The CDR3: CASSSGLNSNQPQHF. CDR3 nucleotide sequence: TGTGCCAGCAGCTCCGGACTTAATAGCAATCAGCCCCAGCATTTT. The chain uses TRBV5-8 and TRBJ1-5; D is unclear. The CDR3 totals 15 residues. V lost 3 bases and J 0 bases, leaving 10 bases between the germline ends. Germline V CDR1 and CDR2: SGHTS, YDEGEE.

The rearrangement uses TRBV9 and TRBJ1-5; TRBD1 aligns across 7 bases. J was trimmed by 3 bases and V by 0 bases; bases with no gene match: 3. Germline V gene lookup returns CDR1 SGDLS and CDR2 YYNGEE. The CDR3 covers 15 residues. Here the CDR3 reads CASSVEGGINQPQHF. CDR3 bases: TGTGCCAGCAGCGTAGAAGGGGGCATCAATCAGCCCCAGCATTTT.

This clone was seen only once. The V gene is TRBV18, the J gene TRBJ1-6, with D uncertain. The CDR3 spans 17 residues. Trimming took off 6 bases at V and 0 bases at J, with 15 bases between the two ends. CDR1 is KGHSH, CDR2 LQKENI, per germline. This CDR3 is CASSRDPLSSYNSPLHF. CDR3 in DNA: TGTGCCAGCTCCCGGGATCCACTTAGCTCCTATAATTCACCCCTCCACTTT.

This rearrangement joins TRBV10-3 to TRBJ2-4; D may be TRBD2 (5 bases). Trimming cost V 0 bases and J 7 bases, with 10 bases left between them. The CDR3 length is 14 residues. CDR1 is ENHRY, CDR2 SYGVKD, per germline. Written as DNA, the CDR3 is TGTGCCATCAGTGAGTCCGGGAATAGGAACATTCAGTACTTC. Translation: CAISESGNRNIQYF.

The chain recombines TRBV19 with TRBJ1-5; tentative D call: TRBD1 (6 bases). In germline, CDR1 is LNHDA, CDR2 SQIVND (reference sequence). The CDR3 is 15 residues long. V dropped 3 bases and J dropped 2 bases, with 11 bases sitting between them. CDR3: CASSIVGGGNQPQHF. CDR3 DNA sequence: TGTGCCAGTAGTATCGTGGGGGGCGGCAATCAGCCCCAGCATTTT.

This chain uses TRBV19 with TRBJ2-5, with D unresolved. There are 12 residues in the CDR3. Germline V gene data show CDR1 as LNHDA and CDR2 as SQIVND (reference sequence). V was clipped by 4 bases and J by 4 bases, with 7 bases between them. The CDR3 reads CASSTEGETQYF. The DNA for the CDR3 is TGTGCCAGTAGTACAGAAGGAGAGACCCAGTACTTC.

The V gene is TRBV7-9, the J gene TRBJ1-1; perhaps TRBD1 as D (5 bases). The germline V gene encodes CDR1 SEHNR and CDR2 FQNEAQ (reference sequence). The CDR3 spans 12 residues. V was trimmed by 2 bases and J by 11 bases, leaving 12 bases between them. CDR3 sequence: CASSLSNEGAFF. CDR3 DNA: TGTGCCAGCAGCTTATCGAATGAGGGGGCTTTCTTT.

This clone is medium-sized (0.01 to 0.1%) within its sample. V gene TRBV12-2 combines with J gene TRBJ1-6. TRBV12-2 is listed as a pseudogene. The CDR3 extends over 15 amino acids. CDR3 bases: TGTGCAAGTCGTGATCTGAGCTCCTATAATTCACCCCTCCACTTT. Its protein is CASRDLSSYNSPLHF.